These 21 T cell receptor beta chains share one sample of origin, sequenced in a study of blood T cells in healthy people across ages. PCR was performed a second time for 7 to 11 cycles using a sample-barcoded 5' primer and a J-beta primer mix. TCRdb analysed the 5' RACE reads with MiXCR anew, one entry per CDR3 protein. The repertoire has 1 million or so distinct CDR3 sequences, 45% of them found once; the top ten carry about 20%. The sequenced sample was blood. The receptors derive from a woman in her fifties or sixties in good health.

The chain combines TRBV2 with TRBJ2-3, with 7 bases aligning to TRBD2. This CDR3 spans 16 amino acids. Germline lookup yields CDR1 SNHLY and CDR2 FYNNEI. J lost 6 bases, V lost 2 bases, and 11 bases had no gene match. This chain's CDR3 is CASSEIVLALRDTQYF. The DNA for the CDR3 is TGTGCCAGCAGTGAAATAGTACTAGCGCTTAGGGATACGCAGTATTTT.

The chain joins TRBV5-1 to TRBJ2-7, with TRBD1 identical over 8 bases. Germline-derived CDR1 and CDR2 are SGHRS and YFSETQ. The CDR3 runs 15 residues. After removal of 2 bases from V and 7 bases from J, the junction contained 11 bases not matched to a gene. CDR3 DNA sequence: TGCGCCAGCAGCTTCCGACAGGGGAATAGTGGGGAGCAGTACTTC. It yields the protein CASSFRQGNSGEQYF.

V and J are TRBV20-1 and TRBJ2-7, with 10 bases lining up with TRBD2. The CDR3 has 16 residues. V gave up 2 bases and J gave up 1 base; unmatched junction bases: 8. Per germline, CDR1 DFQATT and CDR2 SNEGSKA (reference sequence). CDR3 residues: CSARIPGLASSYEQYF. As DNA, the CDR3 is TGCAGTGCTAGAATACCGGGACTAGCGTCTTCCTACGAGCAGTACTTC.

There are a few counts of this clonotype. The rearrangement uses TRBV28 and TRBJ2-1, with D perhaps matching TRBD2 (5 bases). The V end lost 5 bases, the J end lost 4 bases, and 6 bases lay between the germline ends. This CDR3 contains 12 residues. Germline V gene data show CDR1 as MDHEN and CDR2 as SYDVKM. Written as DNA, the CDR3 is TGTGCCAGCAGTCGGGAATACAATGAGCAGTTCTTC. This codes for CASSREYNEQFF.

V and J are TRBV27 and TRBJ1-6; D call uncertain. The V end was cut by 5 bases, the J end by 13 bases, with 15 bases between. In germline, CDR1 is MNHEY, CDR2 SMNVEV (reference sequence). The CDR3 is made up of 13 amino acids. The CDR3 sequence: CASSPGPPTPLHF. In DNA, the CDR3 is TGTGCCAGCAGTCCCGGCCCTCCAACGCCCCTCCACTTT.

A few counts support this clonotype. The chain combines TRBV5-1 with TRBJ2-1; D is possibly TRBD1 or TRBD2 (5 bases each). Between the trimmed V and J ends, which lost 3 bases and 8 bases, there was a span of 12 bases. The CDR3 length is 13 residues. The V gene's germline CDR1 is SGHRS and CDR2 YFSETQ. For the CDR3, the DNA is TGCGCCAGCAGCTCCGGGGCCTTTGATGAGCAGTTCTTC. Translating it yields CASSSGAFDEQFF.

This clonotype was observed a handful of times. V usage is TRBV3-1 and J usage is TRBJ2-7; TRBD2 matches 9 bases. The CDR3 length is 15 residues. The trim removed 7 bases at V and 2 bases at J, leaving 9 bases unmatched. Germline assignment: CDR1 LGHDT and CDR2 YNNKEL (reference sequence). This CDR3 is CASTSSGRSPYEQYF. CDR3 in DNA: TGTGCCAGCACCTCCAGCGGGAGGTCCCCCTACGAGCAGTACTTC.

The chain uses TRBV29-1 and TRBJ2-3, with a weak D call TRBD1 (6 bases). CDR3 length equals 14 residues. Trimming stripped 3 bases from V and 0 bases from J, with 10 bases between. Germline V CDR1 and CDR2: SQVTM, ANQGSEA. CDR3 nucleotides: TGCAGCGTTGAGGCTCAGGGGAGCACAGATACGCAGTATTTT. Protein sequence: CSVEAQGSTDTQYF.

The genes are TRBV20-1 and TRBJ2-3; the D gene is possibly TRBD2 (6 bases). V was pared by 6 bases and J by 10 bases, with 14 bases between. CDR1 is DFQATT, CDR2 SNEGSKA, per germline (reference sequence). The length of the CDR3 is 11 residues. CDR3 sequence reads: CSAHLALSQYF. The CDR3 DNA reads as TGCAGTGCCCATCTAGCGCTGTCGCAGTATTTT.

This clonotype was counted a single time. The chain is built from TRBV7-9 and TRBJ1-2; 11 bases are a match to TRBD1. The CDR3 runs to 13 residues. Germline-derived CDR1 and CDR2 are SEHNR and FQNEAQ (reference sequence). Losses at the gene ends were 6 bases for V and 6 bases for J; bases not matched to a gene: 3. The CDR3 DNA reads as TGTGCCAGCAGGCCGGGACAGGGGGATGGCTACACCTTC. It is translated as CASRPGQGDGYTF. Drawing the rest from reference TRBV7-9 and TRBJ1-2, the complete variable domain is DTGVSQNPRHKITKRGQNVTFRCDPISEHNRLYWYRQTLGQGPEFLTYFQNEAQLEKSRLLSDRFSAERPKGSFSTLEIQRTEQGDSAMYLCASRPGQGDGYTFGSGTRLTVV.

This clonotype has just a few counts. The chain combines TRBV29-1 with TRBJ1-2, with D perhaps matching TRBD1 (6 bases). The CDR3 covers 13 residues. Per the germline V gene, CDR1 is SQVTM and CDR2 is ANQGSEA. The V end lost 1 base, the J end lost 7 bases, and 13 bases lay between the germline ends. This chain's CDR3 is CSVEVSGGGGYTF. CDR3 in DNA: TGCAGCGTTGAAGTATCCGGGGGCGGTGGCTACACCTTC.

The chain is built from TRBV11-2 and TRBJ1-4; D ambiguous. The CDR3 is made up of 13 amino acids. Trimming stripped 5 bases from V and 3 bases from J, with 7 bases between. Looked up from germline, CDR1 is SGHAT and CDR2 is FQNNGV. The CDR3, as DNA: TGTGCCAGCAGCCCCGGGTCTAATGAAAAACTGTTTTTT. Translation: CASSPGSNEKLFF. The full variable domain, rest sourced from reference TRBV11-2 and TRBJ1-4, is EAGVAQSPRYKIIEKRQSVAFWCNPISGHATLYWYQQILGQGPKLLIQFQNNGVVDDSQLPKDRFSAERLKGVDSTLKIQPAKLEDSAVYLCASSPGSNEKLFFGSGTQLSVL.

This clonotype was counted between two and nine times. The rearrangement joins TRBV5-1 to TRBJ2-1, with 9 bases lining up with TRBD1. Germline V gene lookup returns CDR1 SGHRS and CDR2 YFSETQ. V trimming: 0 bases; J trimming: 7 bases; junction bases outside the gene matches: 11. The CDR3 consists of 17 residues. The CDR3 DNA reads TGCGCCAGCAGCTTGGGGCCGTACAGGGGGCCAGGGAATGAGCAGTTCTTC. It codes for CASSLGPYRGPGNEQFF.

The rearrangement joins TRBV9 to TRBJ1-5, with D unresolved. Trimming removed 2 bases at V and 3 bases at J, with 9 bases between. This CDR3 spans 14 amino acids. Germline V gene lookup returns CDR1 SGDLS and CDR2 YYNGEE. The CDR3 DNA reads TGTGCCAGCAGCGTGCACGGCTCCAATCAGCCCCAGCATTTT. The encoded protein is CASSVHGSNQPQHF. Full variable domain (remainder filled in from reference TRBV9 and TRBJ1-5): DSGVTQTPKHLITATGQRVTLRCSPRSGDLSVYWYQQSLDQGLQFLIQYYNGEERAKGNILERFSAQQFPDLHSELNLSSLELGDSALYFCASSVHGSNQPQHFGDGTRLSIL.

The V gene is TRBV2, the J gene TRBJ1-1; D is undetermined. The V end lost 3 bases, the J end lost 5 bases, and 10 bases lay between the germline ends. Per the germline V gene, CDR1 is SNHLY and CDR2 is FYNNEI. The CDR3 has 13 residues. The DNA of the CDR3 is TGTGCCAGCAGTGACGGGCCTGGGACTGAAGCTTTCTTT. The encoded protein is CASSDGPGTEAFF.

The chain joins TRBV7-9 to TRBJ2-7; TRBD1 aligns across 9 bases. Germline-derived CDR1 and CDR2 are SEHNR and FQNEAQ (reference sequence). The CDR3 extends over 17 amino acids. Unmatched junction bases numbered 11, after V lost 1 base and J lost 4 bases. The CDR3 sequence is CASSLGDRDTVIYEQYF. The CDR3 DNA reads TGTGCCAGCAGCTTAGGGGACAGGGATACCGTGATATACGAGCAGTACTTC.

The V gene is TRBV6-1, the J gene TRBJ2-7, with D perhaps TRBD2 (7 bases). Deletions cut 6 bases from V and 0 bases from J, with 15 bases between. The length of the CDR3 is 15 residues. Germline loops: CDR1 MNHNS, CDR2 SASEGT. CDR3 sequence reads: CASSVDGGPSYEQYF. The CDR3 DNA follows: TGTGCCAGCAGCGTGGACGGGGGGCCCTCCTACGAGCAGTACTTC.

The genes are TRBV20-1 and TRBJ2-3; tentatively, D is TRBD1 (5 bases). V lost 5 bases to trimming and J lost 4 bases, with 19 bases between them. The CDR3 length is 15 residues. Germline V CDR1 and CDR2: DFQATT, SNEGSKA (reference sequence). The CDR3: CSAPDSLGYADTQYF. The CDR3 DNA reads TGCAGTGCTCCTGACAGCTTGGGGTATGCAGATACGCAGTATTTT.

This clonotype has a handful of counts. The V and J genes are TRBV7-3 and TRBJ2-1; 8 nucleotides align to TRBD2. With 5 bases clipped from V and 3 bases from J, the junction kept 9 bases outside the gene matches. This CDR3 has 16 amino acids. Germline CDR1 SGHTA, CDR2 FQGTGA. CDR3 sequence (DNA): TGTGCCAGCAGCGCTCTTGGTACTAGCGGCTACAATGAGCAGTTCTTC. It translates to CASSALGTSGYNEQFF.

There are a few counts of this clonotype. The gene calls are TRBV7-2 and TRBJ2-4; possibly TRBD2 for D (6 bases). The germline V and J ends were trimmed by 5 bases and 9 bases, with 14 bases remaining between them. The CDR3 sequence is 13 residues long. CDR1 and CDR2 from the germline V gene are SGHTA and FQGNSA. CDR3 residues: CASSPDRAGIQYF. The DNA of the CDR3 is TGTGCCAGCAGCCCTGACAGAGCGGGCATTCAGTACTTC.

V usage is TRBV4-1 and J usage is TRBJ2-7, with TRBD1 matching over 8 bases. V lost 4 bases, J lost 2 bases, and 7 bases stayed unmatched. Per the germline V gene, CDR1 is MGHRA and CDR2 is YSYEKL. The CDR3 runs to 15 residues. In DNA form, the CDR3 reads TGCGCCAGCAGCCGGCGCGGGACAGGCGCCTACGAGCAGTACTTC. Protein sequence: CASSRRGTGAYEQYF.